This T cell receptor (beta chain) was retrieved from a study of monozygotic twins with inflammatory bowel disease. Study-wide points: IBD patients carried less diverse TCRbeta repertoires (inverse Simpson) than healthy co-twins. Clonotypes shared with others were fewer in IBD patients than in healthy twins, especially with disease activity.

As to this clonotype: What it binds is not known.

Via template switching, UMIs carrying a 6-nucleotide sample barcode were introduced. Each of TCRalpha and TCRbeta cDNA went through two nested PCRs, lasting approximately 17 and 9 cycles. Following a re-call of the 5' RACE reads, TCRdb has one entry per CDR3 protein and lacks DNA. The table lists tens of thousands of distinct CDR3 sequences. Germline V lookup: CDR1 SQVTM, CDR2 ANQGSEA. This CDR3 comprises 11 residues. The chain recombines TRBV29-1 with TRBJ1-1. Sequenced material: blood. This clonotype originated in a human donor with ulcerative colitis or Crohn's disease, or a healthy co-twin of an affected twin (not recorded which). The CDR3 region is CSVESNTEAFF.